The 14 T cell receptor beta chains presented below share a single source sample, sequenced in a study of T-cell memory formation after mild COVID-19. TCRdb reprocessed the 5' RACE reads via MiXCR and lists one record per CDR3 protein. Found here are under 700,000 distinct CDR3 sequences, about 20% of them singletons; the top ten hold around an eighth. The material sequenced was PBMCs or a T cell subset sorted from them (not recorded which). These receptors all come from an adult woman who had mild COVID-19 (a few samples of this study predate the infection). Cell type and time point are not known.

The chain employs TRBV7-9 and TRBJ2-7; 8 nucleotides match TRBD1. Trimming cost V 3 bases and J 0 bases; bases outside gene matches: 7. Germline CDR1 and CDR2: SEHNR and FQNEAQ (reference sequence). There are 16 residues in the CDR3. The CDR3 spells CASSFPPGTGSYEQYF. The CDR3 region has the DNA TGTGCCAGCAGCTTCCCCCCGGGGACAGGCTCCTACGAGCAGTACTTC.

This clonotype was seen at least ten times. The gene calls are TRBV7-9 and TRBJ2-5; D unresolved. This CDR3 has 12 amino acids. V was cut by 2 bases and J by 0 bases, with 1 base left in between. Per the germline V gene, CDR1 is SEHNR and CDR2 is FQNEAQ (reference sequence). The CDR3 coding sequence is TGTGCCAGCAGCTTACACCAAGAGACCCAGTACTTC. It yields the protein CASSLHQETQYF.

This clonotype came up many times. The DNA of the CDR3 is TGTGCCAGCAGCTTAGCGCGGGACCAGTTCTTC. Amino acid sequence: CASSLARDQFF. The chain recombines TRBV7-9 with TRBJ2-1, with a possible D match to TRBD2 (6 bases). Germline V lookup: CDR1 SEHNR, CDR2 FQNEAQ (reference sequence). Trimming removed 0 bases at V and 13 bases at J, with 7 bases between. The CDR3 is 11 residues long.

Only a few counts were recorded for this clonotype. The V and J genes are TRBV3-1 and TRBJ2-1; D is perhaps TRBD2 (5 bases). The germline gives CDR1 LGHDT, CDR2 YNNKEL (reference sequence). The V and J ends lost 0 bases and 10 bases respectively, with 19 bases between them. This CDR3 has 16 residues. The CDR3, as DNA: TGTGCCAGCAGCCAAGATCCCTTCGACCTGCGAGGGGAGCAGTTCTTC. It yields the protein CASSQDPFDLRGEQFF.

This rearrangement joins TRBV9 to TRBJ2-7, with D possibly being TRBD2 (6 bases). The CDR3 runs 16 residues. CDR1 SGDLS and CDR2 YYNGEE come from the germline V gene. V was trimmed by 0 bases and J by 4 bases, leaving 17 bases between them. In DNA form, the CDR3 reads TGTGCCAGCAGCGTAGGAATAGCAGGAGGGCCTTACGAGCAGTACTTC. As protein: CASSVGIAGGPYEQYF. Complete variable domain (other parts from reference TRBV9 and TRBJ2-7): DSGVTQTPKHLITATGQRVTLRCSPRSGDLSVYWYQQSLDQGLQFLIQYYNGEERAKGNILERFSAQQFPDLHSELNLSSLELGDSALYFCASSVGIAGGPYEQYFGPGTRLTVT.

The chain links TRBV29-1 to TRBJ2-3; 7 nucleotides align to TRBD1. The length of the CDR3 is 13 residues. The germline V gene encodes CDR1 SQVTM and CDR2 ANQGSEA. J gave up 3 bases and V 5 bases, and 5 bases lay outside the gene matches. The CDR3 spells CSVLRGPTDTQYF. CDR3 nucleotide sequence: TGCAGCGTTTTGAGGGGGCCGACAGATACGCAGTATTTT.

This clonotype showed up just a few times. The chain links TRBV12-3 or TRBV12-4 to TRBJ2-1; D gene ambiguous. This CDR3 comprises 12 residues. Deletions cut 6 bases from V and 14 bases from J, with 17 bases between. The CDR3 DNA reads as TGTGCCAGCAGCCTGGTCAGCTTGAAGAAGTTCTTC. The encoded protein is CASSLVSLKKFF.

The CDR3 sequence is CATSLGRTGELFF. CDR3 sequence (DNA): TGTGCCACCTCTCTCGGCCGGACCGGGGAGCTGTTTTTT. The rearrangement links TRBV6-1 to TRBJ2-2; D uncertain. Germline lookup yields CDR1 MNHNS and CDR2 SASEGT. This CDR3 comprises 13 residues. V shed 10 bases and J shed 5 bases, with 14 bases lying between them.

This rearrangement joins TRBV7-2 to TRBJ1-1; TRBD1 agrees at 8 bases. CDR1 is SGHTA, CDR2 FQGNSA, per germline. This CDR3 region has 17 residues. The V gene end was trimmed by 0 bases and the J gene end by 5 bases; junction bases not matched to a gene: 11. Here the CDR3 reads CASSLAGRGPLGTEAFF. In DNA form, the CDR3 reads TGTGCCAGCAGCTTAGCGGGCAGGGGGCCGTTGGGGACTGAAGCTTTCTTT.

The table lists this clonotype with a few counts. V gene TRBV5-1 combines with J gene TRBJ2-5; possibly TRBD2 for D (5 bases). V was pared by 0 bases and J by 3 bases, with 12 bases between. Germline values: CDR1 SGHRS, CDR2 YFSETQ. The CDR3 has 15 residues. CDR3 amino acids: CASSLGFSGEETQYF. The CDR3 DNA reads TGCGCCAGCAGCTTGGGTTTTTCCGGGGAAGAGACCCAGTACTTC.

CDR3 in amino acids: CASSLGSGTWFF. The DNA of the CDR3 is TGTGCCAGCAGTTTAGGATCCGGGACGTGGTTCTTC. The rearrangement joins TRBV12-3 or TRBV12-4 to TRBJ2-1; either TRBD1 or TRBD2 may supply D (5 bases each). Deletions cut 1 base from V and 15 bases from J, with 13 bases between. This CDR3 is built from 12 residues.

The chain couples TRBV4-2 to TRBJ2-7; maybe TRBD2 (5 bases). V was trimmed by 2 bases and J by 3 bases, leaving 8 bases between them. Per the germline V gene, CDR1 is LGHNA and CDR2 is YNFKEQ. The CDR3 totals 13 residues. The DNA for the CDR3 is TGTGCCAGCAGCCAACCTAGCAGCTACGAGCAGTACTTC. It encodes CASSQPSSYEQYF.

There are a few counts of this clonotype. The chain carries TRBV20-1 and TRBJ2-7, with TRBD2 matching over 9 bases. Germline-derived CDR1 and CDR2 are DFQATT and SNEGSKA (reference sequence). The J segment lost 6 bases and the V segment lost 4 bases, leaving 10 bases of the junction unmatched. This CDR3 spans 14 amino acids. CDR3 in DNA: TGCAGTGCTATTTATGCGGGAGGGGGTGGCGAGCAGTACTTC. It specifies CSAIYAGGGGEQYF.

This clonotype was seen repeatedly, ten times or more. The chain couples TRBV24-1 to TRBJ2-2; no reliable D call. This CDR3 is 14 amino acids long. The V end lost 3 bases, the J end lost 2 bases, and 6 bases lay between the germline ends. CDR1 and CDR2 (germline): KGHDR, SFDVKD. This chain's CDR3 is CATSDPHNTGELFF. The DNA of the CDR3 is TGTGCCACCAGTGATCCACACAACACCGGGGAGCTGTTTTTT.